The rows below give T cell receptor beta chains drawn from one sample of a study of blood T cell repertoires in COVID-19. The assay was immunoSEQ multiplex PCR, and TCRdb's table has in-frame clones only and misses some. The table shows approximately 250,000 clones, with approximately 80% occurring only once. The sample was peripheral blood. The receptors come from a human donor in a cohort sampled during active COVID-19. CDR3s include the opening cysteine and the closing phenylalanine or tryptophan. A D gene is named only where the DNA matches it firmly. Part of the rows lack a size; the others show once, few, many or a class for expanded clones.

CDR3aa: CASSVAQQGVRFYNEQFF; CDR3nt: TGCGCCAGCAGCGTGGCCCAGCAGGGGGTTCGGTTCTACAATGAGCAGTTCTTC; d_gene: TRBD1; v_gene: TRBV5-1; j_gene: TRBJ2-1; abundance: .
CDR3aa: CASSFITPRGNEQFF; CDR3nt: TGTGCCAGCAGTTTCATCACACCTCGGGGCAATGAGCAGTTCTTC; d_gene: .; v_gene: TRBV28; j_gene: TRBJ2-1; abundance: few
CDR3aa: CASSEPGLAGGNTDTQYF; CDR3nt: TGTGCCAGCAGCGAGCCGGGACTAGCGGGGGGAAACACAGATACGCAGTATTTT; d_gene: TRBD2; v_gene: TRBV5-6; j_gene: TRBJ2-3; abundance: .
CDR3aa: CACTGRSTNEKLFF; CDR3nt: TGTGCCTGTACAGGGCGCTCAACTAATGAAAAACTGTTTTTT; d_gene: .; v_gene: TRBV7-9; j_gene: TRBJ1-4; abundance: .
CDR3aa: CATGLGLAGGHSYNEQFF; CDR3nt: TGTGCCACCGGGCTCGGACTAGCGGGAGGGCACTCCTACAATGAGCAGTTCTTC; d_gene: TRBD2; v_gene: TRBV10-3; j_gene: TRBJ2-1; abundance: .
CDR3aa: CATSDPTSGSLKNEQFF; CDR3nt: TGTGCCACCAGTGATCCGACTAGCGGGAGTCTCAAGAATGAGCAGTTCTTC; d_gene: TRBD2; v_gene: TRBV24-1; j_gene: TRBJ2-1; abundance: .
CDR3aa: CASSADRAYGYTF; CDR3nt: TGTGCCAGCAGTGCGGACAGGGCCTATGGCTACACCTTC; d_gene: TRBD1; v_gene: TRBV6-6; j_gene: TRBJ1-2; abundance: .
CDR3aa: CASSEIRRGEYF; CDR3nt: TGTGCCAGCAGTGAAATCCGGCGGGGGGAGTACTTC; d_gene: TRBD2; v_gene: TRBV6-1; j_gene: TRBJ2-4; abundance: .
CDR3aa: CASSFFRDFQGGIQYF; CDR3nt: TGTGCCAGCAGTTTTTTCCGGGACTTCCAGGGGGGCATTCAGTACTTC; d_gene: .; v_gene: TRBV28; j_gene: TRBJ2-4; abundance: .
CDR3aa: CSASLQGNGYTF; CDR3nt: TGCAGTGCTAGTTTGCAGGGGAATGGCTACACCTTC; d_gene: .; v_gene: TRBV20-1; j_gene: TRBJ1-2; abundance: .
CDR3aa: CASSVAGGSSYNEQFF; CDR3nt: TGTGCCAGCAGTGTAGCGGGAGGGAGCTCCTACAATGAGCAGTTCTTC; d_gene: TRBD2; v_gene: TRBV9; j_gene: TRBJ2-1; abundance: .
CDR3aa: CASSVASGGTDTQYF; CDR3nt: TGTGCCAGCAGCGTAGCTAGCGGTGGCACAGATACGCAGTATTTT; d_gene: TRBD2; v_gene: TRBV9; j_gene: TRBJ2-3; abundance: .
CDR3aa: CASSQSTGGTDQPQHF; CDR3nt: TGCGCCAGCAGTCAAAGTACAGGGGGCACGGATCAGCCCCAGCATTTT; d_gene: TRBD1; v_gene: TRBV23-1; j_gene: TRBJ1-5; abundance: .
CDR3aa: CASSTTGGSNQPQHF; CDR3nt: TGTGCCAGTAGTACGACAGGGGGCAGCAATCAGCCCCAGCATTTT; d_gene: TRBD1; v_gene: TRBV19; j_gene: TRBJ1-5; abundance: .
CDR3aa: CASRAPGQLNGYTF; CDR3nt: TGTGCCAGCAGAGCCCCGGGACAGCTAAATGGCTACACCTTC; d_gene: TRBD1; v_gene: TRBV6-4; j_gene: TRBJ1-2; abundance: .
CDR3aa: CSVIQSGNTIYF; CDR3nt: TGCAGCGTTATCCAATCTGGAAACACCATATATTTT; d_gene: .; v_gene: TRBV29-1; j_gene: TRBJ1-3; abundance: .
CDR3aa: CASSPGTRSLGTQYF; CDR3nt: TGTGCCAGCAGCCCCGGGACTAGATCTTTGGGGACCCAGTACTTC; d_gene: TRBD2; v_gene: TRBV11-2; j_gene: TRBJ2-5; abundance: .
CDR3aa: CATSGESNTGELFF; CDR3nt: TGTGCCACCAGTGGGGAGTCGAACACCGGGGAGCTGTTTTTT; d_gene: .; v_gene: TRBV24-1; j_gene: TRBJ2-2; abundance: .
CDR3aa: CASRGVSTGSIMNTEAFF; CDR3nt: TGTGCCAGCAGGGGAGTCTCGACAGGGTCTATAATGAACACTGAAGCTTTCTTT; d_gene: TRBD1; v_gene: TRBV5-6; j_gene: TRBJ1-1; abundance: .
CDR3aa: CASSYADRRYEQYF; CDR3nt: TGTGCCAGCAGCTACGCGGACAGAAGATACGAGCAGTACTTC; d_gene: .; v_gene: TRBV5-4; j_gene: TRBJ2-7; abundance: .
CDR3aa: CASSLDGAINQPQHF; CDR3nt: TGTGCCAGCAGCTTAGACGGAGCCATCAATCAGCCCCAGCATTTT; d_gene: .; v_gene: TRBV5-4; j_gene: TRBJ1-5; abundance: few
CDR3aa: CASSGASGDAYNEQFF; CDR3nt: TGCGCCAGCAGTGGGGCTAGCGGAGATGCGTACAATGAGCAGTTCTTC; d_gene: TRBD2; v_gene: TRBV10-2; j_gene: TRBJ2-1; abundance: .
CDR3aa: CASRAGRGFFDQPQHF; CDR3nt: TGTGCCAGCAGGGCCGGCAGGGGGTTTTTCGATCAGCCCCAGCATTTT; d_gene: TRBD1; v_gene: TRBV27; j_gene: TRBJ1-5; abundance: .
CDR3aa: CASSTPRQANQPQHF; CDR3nt: TGTGCCAGCAGTACCCCCCGACAGGCGAATCAGCCCCAGCATTTT; d_gene: .; v_gene: TRBV7-8; j_gene: TRBJ1-5; abundance: .
CDR3aa: CASSWQNTEAFF; CDR3nt: TGTGCCAGCAGTTGGCAGAACACTGAAGCTTTCTTT; d_gene: .; v_gene: TRBV6-6; j_gene: TRBJ1-1; abundance: .
CDR3aa: CASSKQINRVATGELFF; CDR3nt: TGTGCCAGCAGCAAACAGATTAACAGGGTGGCCACCGGGGAGCTGTTTTTT; d_gene: .; v_gene: TRBV21-1; j_gene: TRBJ2-2; abundance: .